Shown below are 14 T cell receptor beta chains from a single sample sequenced in a study of OX40 agonist ivuxolimab in advanced cancers. The assay was immunoSEQ multiplex PCR, and TCRdb's table has in-frame clones only and misses some. The profile shows around 67,000 clones, less than 90% of them singletons. Sample: CD4+ or CD8+ T cells sorted from blood, taken in a trial of the OX40 agonist ivuxolimab. These receptors were taken from an adult with an advanced solid tumor such as melanoma, head and neck, liver or kidney cancer.

The V gene is TRBV27, the J gene TRBJ1-2; 10 bases are a match to TRBD1. The J segment lost 8 bases and the V segment lost 0 bases, leaving 0 bases of the junction unmatched. The CDR3 loop spans 13 amino acids. Germline assignment: CDR1 MNHEY and CDR2 SMNVEV (reference sequence). The DNA of the CDR3 is TGTGCCAGCAGTTTATCGACAGGGGGCGGCTACACCTTC. It codes for CASSLSTGGGYTF.

The chain recombines TRBV19 with TRBJ2-1; 7 bases match TRBD1. The CDR3 runs to 15 residues. Germline CDR1 is LNHDA and CDR2 is SQIVND (reference sequence). V dropped 6 bases and J dropped 0; count of bases not matched to a gene: 5. The CDR3 nucleotides read TGTGCCAGTAGGAGAGACAGGGCCTCCTACAATGAGCAGTTCTTC. Translated, it gives CASRRDRASYNEQFF.

J is TRBJ1-1 and V is TRBV5-1; unclear D gene. Germline V CDR1 and CDR2: SGHRS, YFSETQ. Trimming stripped 4 bases from V and 0 bases from J, with 19 bases between. The CDR3 contains 17 residues. The CDR3 loop reads CASSPNPWSVLNTEAFF. The CDR3 DNA is TGCGCCAGCAGCCCCAACCCCTGGTCGGTTTTGAACACTGAAGCTTTCTTT.

This clone was recorded only once. V gene TRBV19 combines with J gene TRBJ2-3, with D unresolved. Trimming cost V 5 bases and J 0 bases, with 18 bases left between them. Germline loops: CDR1 LNHDA, CDR2 SQIVND (reference sequence). The CDR3 has 17 residues. CDR3 nucleotide sequence: TGTGCCAGTAGTCCCTCCCTTCGCGGCTCTAGCACAGATACGCAGTATTTT. This sequence encodes CASSPSLRGSSTDTQYF.

The J gene is TRBJ2-5, the V gene TRBV7-2; 16 bases align to TRBD2. In germline, CDR1 is SGHTA, CDR2 FQGNSA. This CDR3 has 15 residues. Trimming removed 4 bases from V and 5 bases from J; junction bases left unmatched: 1. The CDR3 protein is CASSSGLAGGETQYF. CDR3 nucleotide sequence: TGTGCCAGCAGCTCGGGACTAGCGGGGGGGGAGACCCAGTACTTC.

This clone was picked up one time. The chain combines TRBV19 with TRBJ2-7, with D unclear. The V gene's germline CDR1 is LNHDA and CDR2 SQIVND (reference sequence). Trimming removed 1 base at V and 4 bases at J, with 14 bases between. The CDR3 runs to 15 residues. DNA for the CDR3: TGTGCCAGTAGTATAGCTGAGGCTTTCCGGTACGAGCAGTACTTC. Amino acid sequence: CASSIAEAFRYEQYF.

V gene TRBV15 combines with J gene TRBJ2-4, with D unresolved. Germline CDR1 is LNHNV and CDR2 is YYDKDF (reference sequence). There are 15 residues in the CDR3. With 2 bases removed from V and 5 bases from J, the gap between germline ends came to 13 bases. As DNA, the CDR3 is TGTGCCACCAGCAGATTTGGTGACCTCGAAAACATTCAGTACTTC. Encoded protein: CATSRFGDLENIQYF.

This clone was seen a single time. The same CDR3 arises from other DNA sequences in this sample as well. The chain recombines TRBV25-1 with TRBJ2-5, with D unclear. The CDR3 contains 12 residues. V dropped 4 bases and J dropped 2 bases, with 5 bases sitting between them. Germline-derived CDR1 and CDR2 are MGHDK and SYGVNS. CDR3 sequence: CASSGAQETQYF. DNA for the CDR3: TGTGCCAGCAGTGGGGCTCAAGAGACCCAGTACTTC.

The chain combines TRBV19 with TRBJ2-7, with TRBD2 matching 14 bases. The ends lost 1 base at V and 3 bases at J; junction bases unmatched: 8. Germline CDR1 reads LNHDA; CDR2 reads SQIVND (reference sequence). CDR3 length: 18 residues. CDR3 residues: CASSIVGGLAGDLYEQYF. In nucleotides, the CDR3 is TGTGCCAGTAGTATAGTAGGGGGACTAGCGGGAGACCTCTACGAGCAGTACTTC.

The V call is TRBV28, the J call TRBJ1-2; D might be TRBD1 (6 bases). V was cut by 6 bases and J by 3 bases, with 17 bases left in between. This CDR3 contains 15 residues. From germline, CDR1 is MDHEN and CDR2 SYDVKM. The CDR3 here is CASSTPGGGDYGYTF. The CDR3 coding sequence is TGTGCCAGCAGCACACCGGGGGGGGGCGACTATGGCTACACCTTC.

This chain joins TRBV7-9 and TRBJ2-7, with TRBD1 matching 7 bases. The trim removed 1 base at V and 2 bases at J, leaving 5 bases unmatched. The CDR3 spans 15 residues. Germline-derived CDR1 and CDR2 are SEHNR and FQNEAQ (reference sequence). The CDR3 DNA sequence: TGTGCCAGCAGCTTAGAGACAGGGAGAGCCTACGAGCAGTACTTC. Its protein product is CASSLETGRAYEQYF.

V gene TRBV5-4 combines with J gene TRBJ2-2; the match to TRBD2 covers 7 bases. Germline V gene sequence: CDR1 SGHNT, CDR2 YYREEE (reference sequence). The trim removed 0 bases at V and 3 bases at J, leaving 5 bases unmatched. This CDR3 is 16 amino acids long. The chain's CDR3 is CASSLEAGVYTGELFF. The CDR3, as DNA: TGTGCCAGCAGCTTGGAGGCGGGGGTCTACACCGGGGAGCTGTTTTTT.

The V call is TRBV18, the J call TRBJ2-1; D remains unclear. The germline V and J ends were trimmed by 3 bases and 2 bases, with 17 bases remaining between them. The germline V gene encodes CDR1 KGHSH and CDR2 LQKENI. The CDR3 sequence is 17 residues long. CDR3 in DNA: TGTGCCAGCTCACCCCTTAGTCCCGAGACAACCTACAATGAGCAGTTCTTC. Amino acids: CASSPLSPETTYNEQFF.

This chain joins TRBV19 and TRBJ1-1, with a weak D call TRBD1 (5 bases). This CDR3 region has 13 residues. V was trimmed by 8 bases and J by 1 base, leaving 11 bases between them. CDR1 and CDR2 from the germline V gene are LNHDA and SQIVND (reference sequence). Here the CDR3 reads CASGRGTNTEAFF. The DNA for the CDR3 is TGTGCCAGTGGGAGAGGGACGAACACTGAAGCTTTCTTT. The entire variable domain, with the rest obtained from reference TRBV19 and TRBJ1-1, is as follows: DGGITQSPKYLFRKEGQNVTLSCEQNLNHDAMYWYRQDPGQGLRLIYYSQIVNDFQKGDIAEGYSVSREKKESFPLTVTSAQKNPTAFYLCASGRGTNTEAFFGQGTRLTVV.